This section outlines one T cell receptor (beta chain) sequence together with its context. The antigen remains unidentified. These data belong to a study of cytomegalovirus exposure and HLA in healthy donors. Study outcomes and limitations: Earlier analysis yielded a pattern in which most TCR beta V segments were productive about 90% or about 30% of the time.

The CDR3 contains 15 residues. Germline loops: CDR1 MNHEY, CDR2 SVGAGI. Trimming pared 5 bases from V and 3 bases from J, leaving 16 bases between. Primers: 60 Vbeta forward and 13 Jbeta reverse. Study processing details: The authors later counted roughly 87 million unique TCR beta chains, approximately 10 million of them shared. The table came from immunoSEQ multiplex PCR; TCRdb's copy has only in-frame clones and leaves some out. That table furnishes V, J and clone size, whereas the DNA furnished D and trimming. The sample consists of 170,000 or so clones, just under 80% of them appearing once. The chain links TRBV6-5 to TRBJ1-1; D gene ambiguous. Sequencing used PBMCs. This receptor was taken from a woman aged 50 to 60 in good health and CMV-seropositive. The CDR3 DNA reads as TGTGCCAGCAGTGTTAACGTCCCCCGGGACACTGAAGCTTTCTTT. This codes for CASSVNVPRDTEAFF.